These 17 T cell receptor beta chains came from one sample sequenced in a study of blood T cell repertoires in COVID-19. Libraries were prepared by immunoSEQ multiplex PCR; TCRdb keeps only in-frame clonotypes and omits some of them. The profile covers more than 150,000 clones, with 84% appearing a single time and over 12% taken by the ten largest. Sample: peripheral blood. The receptors were sampled from a man between 18 and 29 years old with active or convalescent COVID-19.

The V call is TRBV25-1, the J call TRBJ2-2; 7 nucleotides align to TRBD1. CDR3 length: 15 residues. Germline values: CDR1 MGHDK, CDR2 SYGVNS. The junction had 8 bases not matched to a gene; V was cut back by 1 base and J by 9 bases. The CDR3 loop is CASSESSRGLRELFF. CDR3 nucleotide sequence: TGTGCCAGCAGTGAATCTTCCAGGGGGTTAAGGGAGCTGTTTTTT.

The chain's CDR3 is CASSRWQGDTEAFF. CDR3 in DNA: TGTGCCAGTAGTAGGTGGCAGGGTGACACTGAAGCTTTCTTT. This chain connects TRBV19 to TRBJ1-1; TRBD1 might be the D (5 bases). CDR3 length: 14 residues. Germline CDR1 is LNHDA and CDR2 is SQIVND (reference sequence). Trimming took 4 bases from V and 3 from J, leaving 12 bases between them.

This clone was seen once. V is TRBV7-9 and J is TRBJ2-7, with 8 bases that match TRBD1. This CDR3 is built from 14 residues. CDR1 is SEHNR and CDR2 is FQNEAQ in the germline V gene (reference sequence). Unmatched junction bases numbered 8, after V lost 5 bases and J lost 5 bases. DNA of the CDR3: TGTGCCAGCAGCCCCACGACAGGGGTACACGAGCAGTACTTC. Its protein is CASSPTTGVHEQYF.

V gene TRBV5-4 combines with J gene TRBJ1-3; 9 bases fit TRBD1. Germline V gives CDR1 SGHNT, CDR2 YYREEE (reference sequence). CDR3 length equals 16 residues. The V and J ends lost 4 bases and 4 bases, in that order; junction bases with no gene match: 9. This CDR3 reads CASSRAGTGQGNTIYF. Written as DNA, the CDR3 is TGTGCCAGCAGCAGGGCCGGGACAGGGCAGGGAAACACCATATATTTT.

The CDR3 region has the DNA TGTGCCAGCAGCTTCGGAGTAGACACTGAAGCTTTCTTT. It encodes CASSFGVDTEAFF. The genes are TRBV7-8 and TRBJ1-1; D ambiguous. The V gene's germline CDR1 is SGHVS and CDR2 FQNEAQ. The CDR3 contains 13 residues. V was clipped by 3 bases and J by 3 bases, with 8 bases between them.

The chain is built from TRBV27 and TRBJ1-5; D is perhaps TRBD1 (5 bases). The CDR3 has 19 residues. Germline V gives CDR1 MNHEY, CDR2 SMNVEV (reference sequence). V lost 3 bases to trimming and J lost 0 bases, with 21 bases between them. The CDR3 sequence: CASSFPAQDTLCSNQPQHF. DNA of the CDR3: TGTGCCAGCAGTTTTCCGGCGCAGGACACACTGTGTAGCAATCAGCCCCAGCATTTT.

This clone came up once. The chain links TRBV19 to TRBJ1-2; 9 bases agree with TRBD1. Germline-derived CDR1 and CDR2 are LNHDA and SQIVND (reference sequence). This CDR3 spans 16 amino acids. The V segment lost 2 bases and the J segment 4 bases; nucleotides outside the gene matches: 8. As DNA, the CDR3 is TGTGCCAGTAGTATAACGGGGACAGGGCGCAGCTATGGCTACACCTTC. Its translation is CASSITGTGRSYGYTF.

This chain links TRBV2 with TRBJ2-2, with a weak D call TRBD1 (5 bases). The CDR3 has 13 amino acids. Germline values: CDR1 SNHLY, CDR2 FYNNEI. Between the trimmed V and J ends, which lost 3 bases and 6 bases, there was a span of 8 bases. The CDR3 loop is CASSDTGAGELFF. DNA for the CDR3: TGTGCCAGCAGTGACACAGGAGCCGGGGAGCTGTTTTTT.

The chain uses TRBV30 and TRBJ1-1; D is perhaps TRBD1 (5 bases). V lost 2 bases and J lost 3, with 7 bases in between. The germline CDR1 and CDR2 sequences are GTSNPN and SVGIG (reference sequence). This CDR3 comprises 12 residues. The CDR3 coding sequence is TGTGCCTGGAGTCAGGGTGACACTGAAGCTTTCTTT. This codes for CAWSQGDTEAFF.

The rearrangement uses TRBV2 and TRBJ2-7, with no clear D. Trimming shortened V by 4 bases and J by 4 bases, and 11 bases separated the two germline ends. The CDR3 has 13 amino acids. Germline V lookup: CDR1 SNHLY, CDR2 FYNNEI. The CDR3 coding sequence is TGTGCCAGCAGTGGCTTCTGGCCTTACGAGCAGTACTTC. Translated: CASSGFWPYEQYF. Combining the CDR3 with reference TRBV2 and TRBJ2-7 gives the whole variable domain EPEVTQTPSHQVTQMGQEVILRCVPISNHLYFYWYRQILGQKVEFLVSFYNNEISEKSEIFDDQFSVERPDGSNFTLKIRSTKLEDSAMYFCASSGFWPYEQYFGPGTRLTVT.

V and J are TRBV7-2 and TRBJ2-7; TRBD2 is a possible D gene (7 bases). Trimming took off 0 bases at V and 2 bases at J, with 14 bases between the two ends. This CDR3 spans 16 amino acids. Looked up from germline, CDR1 is SGHTA and CDR2 is FQGNSA. CDR3 amino acids: CASSLASFGGPYEQYF. CDR3 bases: TGTGCCAGCAGCTTAGCCTCGTTCGGGGGGCCCTACGAGCAGTACTTC.

The rearrangement joins TRBV29-1 to TRBJ1-2, with 7 bases fitting TRBD1. The germline V gene encodes CDR1 SQVTM and CDR2 ANQGSEA. Germline trimming cut 3 bases from V and 3 bases from J; bases unmatched to any gene: 7. The CDR3 totals 14 residues. The CDR3 nucleotides are TGCAGCGTTGATCTGACAGGGCTCCACTATGGCTACACCTTC. Translation gives CSVDLTGLHYGYTF.

The rearrangement links TRBV2 to TRBJ2-3; 10 bases line up with TRBD2. The CDR3 is 18 residues long. Germline V CDR1 and CDR2: SNHLY, FYNNEI. After removal of 4 bases from V and 2 bases from J, the junction contained 12 bases not matched to a gene. CDR3 DNA: TGTGCCAGCAGTGGGGGTAGCGGGGGGCATCCCCTCACAGATACGCAGTATTTT. Amino acids: CASSGGSGGHPLTDTQYF.

The V gene is TRBV4-2, the J gene TRBJ2-3; 9 nucleotides agree with TRBD2. Germline V gives CDR1 LGHNA, CDR2 YNFKEQ. V dropped 0 bases and J dropped 4; count of bases not matched to a gene: 8. The CDR3 runs to 17 residues. The CDR3 DNA reads TGTGCCAGCAGCCAAGATCCCAGCGGGGGGACCTCAGATACGCAGTATTTT. It translates to CASSQDPSGGTSDTQYF.

J is TRBJ2-5 and V is TRBV5-4, with D possibly matching TRBD1 (6 bases). The CDR3 runs 14 residues. The ends were cut back, 5 bases at V and 2 bases at J, with 13 bases in the middle. Looked up from germline, CDR1 is SGHNT and CDR2 is YYREEE (reference sequence). CDR3 residues: CASRNRVNQETQYF. The DNA for the CDR3 is TGTGCCAGCAGGAACAGGGTAAATCAAGAGACCCAGTACTTC.

J is TRBJ2-7 and V is TRBV7-2; D uncertain. V lost 1 base, J lost 3 bases, and 10 bases lay in between. The CDR3 has 14 amino acids. CDR1 is SGHTA and CDR2 is FQGNSA in the germline V gene. CDR3 DNA: TGTGCCAGCAGCTTAGTGACAAAAAACTACGAGCAGTACTTC. This gives the protein CASSLVTKNYEQYF. The full variable domain, rest sourced from reference TRBV7-2 and TRBJ2-7, is GAGVSQSPSNKVTEKGKDVELRCDPISGHTALYWYRQSLGQGLEFLIYFQGNSAPDKSGLPSDRFSAERTGGSVSTLTIQRTQQEDSAVYLCASSLVTKNYEQYFGPGTRLTVT.

J is TRBJ1-5 and V is TRBV6-5, with a weak D call TRBD1 (6 bases). The length of the CDR3 is 13 residues. Germline lookup yields CDR1 MNHEY and CDR2 SVGAGI. The ends were cut back, 5 bases at V and 7 bases at J, with 12 bases in the middle. The CDR3 nucleotides are TGTGCCAGCAGTCGACAGGTTTACCAGCCCCAGCATTTT. Amino acids: CASSRQVYQPQHF.